This T cell receptor beta chain was captured in a study of shared clonotypes between healthy human individuals. Study-level findings and limits: Clonotypes shared by all four donors outscored non-shared clonotypes in generation probability.

TCRdb's copy holds only in-frame clones and misses some; the assay was immunoSEQ multiplex PCR. The sample records roughly 1.5 million clones, roughly 98% being singletons. As concerns this clone: Its specificity is unknown.

Sequencing used naive CD4+ T cells sorted from blood. Documented subset: CD45RA+ positively selected. The clonotype comes from a man aged 25 to 40 in good health.

CDR3 DNA sequence: TGTGCCAGCACCAAGGGGCGGGCCTCCTACAATGAGCAGTTCTTC. This sequence encodes CASTKGRASYNEQFF. This sequence joins TRBV6-6 and TRBJ2-1; either TRBD1 or TRBD2 may fit D (5 bases each). The CDR3 covers 15 residues. CDR1 and CDR2 (germline): MNHNY, SVGAGI (reference sequence). Trimming pared 7 bases from V and 0 bases from J, leaving 13 bases between.